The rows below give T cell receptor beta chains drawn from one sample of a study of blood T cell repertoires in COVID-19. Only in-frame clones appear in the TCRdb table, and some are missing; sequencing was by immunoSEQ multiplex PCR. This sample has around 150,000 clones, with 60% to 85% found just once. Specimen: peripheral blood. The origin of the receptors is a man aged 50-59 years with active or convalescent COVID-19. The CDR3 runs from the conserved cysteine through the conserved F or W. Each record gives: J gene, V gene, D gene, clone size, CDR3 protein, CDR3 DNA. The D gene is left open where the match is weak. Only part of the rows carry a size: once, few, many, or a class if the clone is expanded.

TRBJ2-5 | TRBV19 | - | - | CASSIEGWGPETQYF | TGTGCCAGTAGTATTGAGGGTTGGGGGCCCGAGACCCAGTACTTC
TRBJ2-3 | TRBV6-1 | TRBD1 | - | CASSARQGQFTDTQYF | TGTGCCAGCAGTGCCCGACAGGGACAGTTTACAGATACGCAGTATTTT
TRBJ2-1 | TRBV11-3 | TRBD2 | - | CASSLGLYNEQFF | TGTGCCAGCAGCTTGGGACTATACAATGAGCAGTTCTTC
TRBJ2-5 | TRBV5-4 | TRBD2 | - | CASSRASGRETQYF | TGTGCCAGCAGCCGAGCTAGCGGTAGGGAGACCCAGTACTTC
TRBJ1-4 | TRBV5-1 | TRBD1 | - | CASSWSGTGNEKLFF | TGCGCCAGCAGCTGGTCCGGGACAGGGAATGAAAAACTGTTTTTT
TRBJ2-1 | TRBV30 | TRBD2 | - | CAWTGLAYNEQFF | TGTGCCTGGACTGGACTAGCCTACAATGAGCAGTTCTTC
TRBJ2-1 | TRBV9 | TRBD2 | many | CASSVGSGRSNEQFF | TGTGCCAGCAGCGTAGGAAGCGGGAGGAGTAATGAGCAGTTCTTC
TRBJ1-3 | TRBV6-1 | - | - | CASSEMAGINTIYF | TGTGCCAGCAGTGAAATGGCGGGAATAAACACCATATATTTT
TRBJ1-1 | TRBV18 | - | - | CASSEEVEGSEAFF | TGTGCCAGCTCGGAGGAGGTGGAAGGATCTGAAGCTTTCTTT
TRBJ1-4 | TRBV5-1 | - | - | CASSPSPATNEKLFF | TGCGCCAGCAGCCCTTCCCCGGCAACTAATGAAAAACTGTTTTTT
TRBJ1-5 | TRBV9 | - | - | CASSVGGSNQPQHF | TGTGCCAGCAGCGTAGGCGGGAGCAATCAGCCCCAGCATTTT
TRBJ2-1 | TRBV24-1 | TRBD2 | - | CATSDPGLAINEQFF | TGTGCCACCAGTGATCCGGGACTAGCGATCAATGAGCAGTTCTTC
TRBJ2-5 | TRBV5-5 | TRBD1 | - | CASSLEGTGAQGETQYF | TGTGCCAGCAGCTTGGAGGGGACAGGGGCCCAAGGGGAGACCCAGTACTTC
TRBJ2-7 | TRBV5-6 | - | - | CASSFYHEQYF | TGTGCCAGCAGCTTCTACCACGAGCAGTACTTC
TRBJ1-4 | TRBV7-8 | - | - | CASSFAGHNEKLFF | TGTGCCAGCAGCTTTGCAGGGCATAATGAAAAACTGTTTTTT
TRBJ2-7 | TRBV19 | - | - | CASSIRESTYEQYF | TGTGCCAGTAGTATAAGGGAGTCTACCTACGAGCAGTACTTC
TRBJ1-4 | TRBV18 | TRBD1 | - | CASSPRTGSNEKLFF | TGTGCCAGCTCACCGCGGACAGGCTCTAATGAAAAACTGTTTTTT
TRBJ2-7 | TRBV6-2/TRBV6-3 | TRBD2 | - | CASSYLLASYEQYF | TGTGCCAGCAGTTACTTACTAGCGAGTTACGAGCAGTACTTC
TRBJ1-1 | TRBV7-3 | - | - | CASSLNGGGTEAFF | TGTGCCAGCAGCTTAAACGGGGGAGGTACTGAAGCTTTCTTT
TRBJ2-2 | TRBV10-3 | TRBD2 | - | CATDTSGRMSGELFF | TGTGCCACGGATACTAGCGGGAGAATGAGCGGGGAGCTGTTTTTT
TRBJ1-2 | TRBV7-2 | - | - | CASSLASLNYGYTF | TGTGCCAGCAGCTTAGCCTCCCTTAACTATGGCTACACCTTC
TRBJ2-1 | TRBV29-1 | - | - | CSVDNGARGTNEQFF | TGCAGCGTTGACAATGGGGCTAGGGGAACGAATGAGCAGTTCTTC
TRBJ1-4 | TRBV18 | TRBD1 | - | CASSQGAANEKLFF | TGTGCCAGCTCGCAGGGGGCGGCTAATGAAAAACTGTTTTTT
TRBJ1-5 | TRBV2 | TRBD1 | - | CASSAGQGPMEPQHF | TGTGCCAGCAGTGCCGGACAGGGACCAATGGAGCCCCAGCATTTT
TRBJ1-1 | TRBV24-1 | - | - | CATSDGSWTEAFF | TGTGCCACCAGTGATGGCAGTTGGACTGAAGCTTTCTTT
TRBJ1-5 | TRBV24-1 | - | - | CATSGENGNQPQHF | TGTGCCACCAGTGGGGAGAATGGCAATCAGCCCCAGCATTTT
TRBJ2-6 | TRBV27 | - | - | CASSLGSTGANVLTF | TGTGCCAGCAGTTTGGGGAGTACCGGGGCCAACGTCCTGACTTTC